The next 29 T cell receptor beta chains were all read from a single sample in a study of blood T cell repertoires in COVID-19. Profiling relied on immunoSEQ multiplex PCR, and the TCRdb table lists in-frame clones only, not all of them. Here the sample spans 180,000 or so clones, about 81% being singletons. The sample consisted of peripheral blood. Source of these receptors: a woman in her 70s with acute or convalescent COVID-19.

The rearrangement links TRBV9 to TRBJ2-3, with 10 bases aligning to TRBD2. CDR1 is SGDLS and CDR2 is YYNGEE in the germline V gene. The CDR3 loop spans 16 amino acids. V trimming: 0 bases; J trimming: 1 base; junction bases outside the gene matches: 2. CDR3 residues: CASSVGTSGGTDTQYF. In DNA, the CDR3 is TGTGCCAGCAGCGTAGGCACTAGCGGGGGCACAGATACGCAGTATTTT. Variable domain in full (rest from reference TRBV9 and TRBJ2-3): DSGVTQTPKHLITATGQRVTLRCSPRSGDLSVYWYQQSLDQGLQFLIQYYNGEERAKGNILERFSAQQFPDLHSELNLSSLELGDSALYFCASSVGTSGGTDTQYFGPGTRLTVL.

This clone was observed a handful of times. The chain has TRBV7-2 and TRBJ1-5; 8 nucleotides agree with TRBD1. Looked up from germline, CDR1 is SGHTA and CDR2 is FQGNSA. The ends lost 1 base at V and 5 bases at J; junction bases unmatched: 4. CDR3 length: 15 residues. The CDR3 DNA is TGTGCCAGCAGCTTAGTGGGGACAGGATATCAGCCCCAGCATTTT. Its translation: CASSLVGTGYQPQHF.

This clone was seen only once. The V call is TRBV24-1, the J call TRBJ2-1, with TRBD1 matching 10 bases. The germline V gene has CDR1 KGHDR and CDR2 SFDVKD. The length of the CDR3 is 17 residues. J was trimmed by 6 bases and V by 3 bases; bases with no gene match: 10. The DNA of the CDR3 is TGTGCCACCAGTGATGCTTCCGGGACAGGGGCGACCAATGAGCAGTTCTTC. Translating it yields CATSDASGTGATNEQFF.

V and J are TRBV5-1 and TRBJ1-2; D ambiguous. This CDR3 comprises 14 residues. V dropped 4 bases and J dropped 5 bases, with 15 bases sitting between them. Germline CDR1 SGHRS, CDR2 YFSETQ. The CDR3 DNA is TGCGCCAGCAGCCCAATGGGAGGAGGGTATGGCTACACCTTC. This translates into CASSPMGGGYGYTF.

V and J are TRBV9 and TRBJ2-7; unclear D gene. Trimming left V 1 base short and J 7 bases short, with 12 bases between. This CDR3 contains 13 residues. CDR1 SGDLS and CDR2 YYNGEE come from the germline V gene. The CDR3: CASSVSATGEQYF. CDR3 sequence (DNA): TGTGCCAGCAGCGTAAGTGCGACTGGGGAGCAGTACTTC.

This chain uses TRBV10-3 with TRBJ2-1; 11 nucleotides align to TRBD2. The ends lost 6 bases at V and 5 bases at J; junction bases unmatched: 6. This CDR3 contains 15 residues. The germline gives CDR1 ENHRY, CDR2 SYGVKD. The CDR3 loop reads CAIRLAGGPHNEQFF. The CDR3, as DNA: TGTGCCATCAGGTTAGCGGGAGGGCCCCACAATGAGCAGTTCTTC.

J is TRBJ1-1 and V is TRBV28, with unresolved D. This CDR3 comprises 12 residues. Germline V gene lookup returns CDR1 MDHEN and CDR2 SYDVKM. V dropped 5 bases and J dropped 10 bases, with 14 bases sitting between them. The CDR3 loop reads CASSLDSTRAFF. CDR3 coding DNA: TGTGCCAGCAGTCTTGACTCGACGCGAGCTTTCTTT.

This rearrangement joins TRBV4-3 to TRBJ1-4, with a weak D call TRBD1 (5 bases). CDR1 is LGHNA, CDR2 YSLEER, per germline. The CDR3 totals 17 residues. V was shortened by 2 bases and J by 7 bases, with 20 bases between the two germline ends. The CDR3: CASSQSVPGGGSEKLFF. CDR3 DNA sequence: TGCGCCAGCAGCCAATCCGTCCCCGGGGGAGGCAGTGAAAAACTGTTTTTT.

CDR3 protein: CATSRDGGRGINYGYTF. CDR3 DNA sequence: TGTGCCACCAGCAGAGATGGCGGGAGGGGGATTAACTATGGCTACACCTTC. The chain links TRBV15 to TRBJ1-2, with D perhaps TRBD1 (6 bases). Trimming removed 0 bases at V and 1 base at J, with 15 bases between. This CDR3 is built from 17 residues. The germline CDR1 and CDR2 sequences are LNHNV and YYDKDF (reference sequence).

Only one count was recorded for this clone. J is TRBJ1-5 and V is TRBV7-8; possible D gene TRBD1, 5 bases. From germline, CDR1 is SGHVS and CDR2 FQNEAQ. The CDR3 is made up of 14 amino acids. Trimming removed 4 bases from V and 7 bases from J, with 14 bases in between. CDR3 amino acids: CASSSNSQGQPQHF. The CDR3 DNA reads TGTGCCAGCAGCTCCAACAGCCAGGGACAGCCCCAGCATTTT.

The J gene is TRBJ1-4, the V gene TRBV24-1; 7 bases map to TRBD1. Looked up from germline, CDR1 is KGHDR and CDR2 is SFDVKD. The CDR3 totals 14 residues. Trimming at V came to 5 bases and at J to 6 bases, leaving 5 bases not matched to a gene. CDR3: CATSGTGRHEKLFF. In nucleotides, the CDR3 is TGTGCCACCAGTGGGACAGGCCGGCATGAAAAACTGTTTTTT.

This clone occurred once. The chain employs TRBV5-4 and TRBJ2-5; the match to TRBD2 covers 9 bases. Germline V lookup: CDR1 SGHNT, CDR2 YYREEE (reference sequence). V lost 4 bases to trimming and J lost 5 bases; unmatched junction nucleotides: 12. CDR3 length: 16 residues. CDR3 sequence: CASSLGREGLLETQYF. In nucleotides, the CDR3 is TGTGCCAGCAGCCTAGGGCGGGAGGGCCTACTGGAGACCCAGTACTTC. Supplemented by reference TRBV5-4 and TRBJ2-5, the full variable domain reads ETGVTQSPTHLIKTRGQQVTLRCSSQSGHNTVSWYQQALGQGPQFIFQYYREEENGRGNFPPRFSGLQFPNYSSELNVNALELDDSALYLCASSLGREGLLETQYFGPGTRLLVL.

The CDR3 sequence is CASSPPDRVGEQYF. DNA for the CDR3: TGTGCCAGCTCACCACCAGACAGGGTAGGCGAGCAGTACTTC. This chain links TRBV18 with TRBJ2-7, with 7 bases lining up with TRBD1. With V trimmed by 0 bases and J by 6 bases, 5 bases remained unmatched. The CDR3 consists of 14 residues. Germline V gene lookup returns CDR1 KGHSH and CDR2 LQKENI.

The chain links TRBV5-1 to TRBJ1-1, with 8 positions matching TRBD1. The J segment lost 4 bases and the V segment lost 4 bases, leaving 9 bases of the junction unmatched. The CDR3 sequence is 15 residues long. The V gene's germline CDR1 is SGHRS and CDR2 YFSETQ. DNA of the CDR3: TGCGCCAGCAGCGGGGGACAGGCCAAGACCACTGAAGCTTTCTTT. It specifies CASSGGQAKTTEAFF.

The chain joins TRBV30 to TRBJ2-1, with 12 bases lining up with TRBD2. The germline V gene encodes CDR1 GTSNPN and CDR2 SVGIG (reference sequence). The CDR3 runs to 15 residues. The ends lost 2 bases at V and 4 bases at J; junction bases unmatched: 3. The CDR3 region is CAWSPLAGGYNEQFF. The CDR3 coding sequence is TGTGCCTGGAGTCCCCTAGCGGGGGGGTACAATGAGCAGTTCTTC.

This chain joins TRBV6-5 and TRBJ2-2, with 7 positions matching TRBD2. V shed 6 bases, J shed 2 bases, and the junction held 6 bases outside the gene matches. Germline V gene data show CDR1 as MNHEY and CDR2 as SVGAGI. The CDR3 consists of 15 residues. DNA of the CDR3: TGTGCCAGCAGCTACCGGGGACTAAACACCGGGGAGCTGTTTTTT. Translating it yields CASSYRGLNTGELFF.

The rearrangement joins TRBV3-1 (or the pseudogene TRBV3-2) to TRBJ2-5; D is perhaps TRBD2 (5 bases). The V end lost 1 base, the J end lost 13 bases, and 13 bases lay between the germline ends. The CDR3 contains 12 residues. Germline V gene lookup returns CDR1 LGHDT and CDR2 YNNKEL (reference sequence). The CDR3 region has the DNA TGTGCCAGCAGCCAAGTCCCGGGGTCCCCGTACTTC. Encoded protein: CASSQVPGSPYF.

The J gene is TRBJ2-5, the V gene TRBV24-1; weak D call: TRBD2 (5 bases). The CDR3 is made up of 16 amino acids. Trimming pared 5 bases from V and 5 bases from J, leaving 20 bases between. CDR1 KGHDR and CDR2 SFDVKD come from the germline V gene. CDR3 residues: CATSATRGGGIETQYF. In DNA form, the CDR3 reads TGTGCCACCAGTGCGACGAGAGGCGGAGGCATTGAGACCCAGTACTTC.

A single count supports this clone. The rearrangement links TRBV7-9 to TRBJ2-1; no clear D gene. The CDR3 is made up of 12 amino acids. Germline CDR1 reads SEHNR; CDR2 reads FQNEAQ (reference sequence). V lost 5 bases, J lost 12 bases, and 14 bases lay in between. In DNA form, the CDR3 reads TGTGCCAGCAGCCTATATCCGCCCGGGCAGTTCTTC. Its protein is CASSLYPPGQFF.

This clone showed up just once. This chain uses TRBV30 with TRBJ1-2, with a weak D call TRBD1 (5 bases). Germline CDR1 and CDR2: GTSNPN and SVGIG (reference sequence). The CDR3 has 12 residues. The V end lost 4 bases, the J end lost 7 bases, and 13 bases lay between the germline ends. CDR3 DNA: TGTGCCTGGATTCCGGGGGAATCTGGCTACACCTTC. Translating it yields CAWIPGESGYTF.

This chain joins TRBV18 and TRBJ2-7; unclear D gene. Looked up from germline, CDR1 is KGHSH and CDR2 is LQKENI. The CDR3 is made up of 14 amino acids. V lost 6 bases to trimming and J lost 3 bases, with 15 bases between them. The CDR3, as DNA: TGTGCCAGCTCCCCCTCCGTGGCCTTCTACGAGCAGTACTTC. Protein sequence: CASSPSVAFYEQYF.

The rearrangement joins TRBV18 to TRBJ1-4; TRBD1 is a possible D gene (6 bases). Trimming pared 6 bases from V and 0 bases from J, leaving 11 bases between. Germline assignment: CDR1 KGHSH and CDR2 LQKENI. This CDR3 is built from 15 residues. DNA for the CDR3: TGTGCCAGCTCTCCCAGACAGGCAACTAATGAAAAACTGTTTTTT. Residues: CASSPRQATNEKLFF.

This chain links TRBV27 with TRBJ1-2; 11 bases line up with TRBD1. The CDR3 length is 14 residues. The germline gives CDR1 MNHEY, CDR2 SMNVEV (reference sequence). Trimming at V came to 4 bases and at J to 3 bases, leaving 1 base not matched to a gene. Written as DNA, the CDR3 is TGTGCCAGCAGTTGGACAGGGGGCTACTATGGCTACACCTTC. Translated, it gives CASSWTGGYYGYTF.

The CDR3 loop reads CASSLRQGGNEQFF. The CDR3 region has the DNA TGTGCCAGCAGTCTTAGACAGGGCGGCAATGAGCAGTTCTTC. This rearrangement joins TRBV2 to TRBJ2-1; TRBD1 agrees at 7 bases. V shed 5 bases and J 6 bases; nucleotides not matched to a gene: 7. Germline V gene sequence: CDR1 SNHLY, CDR2 FYNNEI. CDR3 length: 14 amino acids.

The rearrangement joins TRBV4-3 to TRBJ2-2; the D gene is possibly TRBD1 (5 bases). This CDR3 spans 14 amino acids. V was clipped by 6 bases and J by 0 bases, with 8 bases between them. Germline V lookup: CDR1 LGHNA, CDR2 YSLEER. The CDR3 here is CASRGLTNTGELFF. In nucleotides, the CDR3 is TGCGCCAGCAGGGGGCTTACGAACACCGGGGAGCTGTTTTTT.

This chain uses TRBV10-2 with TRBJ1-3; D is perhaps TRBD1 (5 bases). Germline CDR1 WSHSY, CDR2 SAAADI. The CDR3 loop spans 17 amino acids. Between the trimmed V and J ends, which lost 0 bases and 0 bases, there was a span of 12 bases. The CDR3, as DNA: TGCGCCAGCAGTGAGTCGCGGGGGACTTACTCTGGAAACACCATATATTTT. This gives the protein CASSESRGTYSGNTIYF.

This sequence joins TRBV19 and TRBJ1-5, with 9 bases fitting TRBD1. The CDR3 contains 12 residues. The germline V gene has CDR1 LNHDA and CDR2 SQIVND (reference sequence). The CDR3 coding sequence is TGTGGGGCCGGGACAGGGTTTCAGCCCCAGCATTTT. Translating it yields CGAGTGFQPQHF.

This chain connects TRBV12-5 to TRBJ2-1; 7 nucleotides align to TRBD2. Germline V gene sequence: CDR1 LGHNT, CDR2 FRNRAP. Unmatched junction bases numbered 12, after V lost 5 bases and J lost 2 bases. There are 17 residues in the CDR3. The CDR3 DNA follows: TGTGCTAGTGGTAAACCTCTGCCGGGGGGTGCCTACAATGAGCAGTTCTTC. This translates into CASGKPLPGGAYNEQFF. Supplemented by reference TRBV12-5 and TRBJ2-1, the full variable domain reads DARVTQTPRHKVTEMGQEVTMRCQPILGHNTVFWYRQTMMQGLELLAYFRNRAPLDDSGMPKDRFSAEMPDATLATLKIQPSEPRDSAVYFCASGKPLPGGAYNEQFFGPGTRLTVL.

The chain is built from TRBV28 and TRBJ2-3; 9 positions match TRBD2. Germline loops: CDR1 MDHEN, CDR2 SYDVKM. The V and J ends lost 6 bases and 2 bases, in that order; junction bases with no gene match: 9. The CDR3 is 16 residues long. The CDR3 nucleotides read TGTGCCAGCAGGGCGGGAGGGCTCATGGCCACAGATACGCAGTATTTT. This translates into CASRAGGLMATDTQYF.